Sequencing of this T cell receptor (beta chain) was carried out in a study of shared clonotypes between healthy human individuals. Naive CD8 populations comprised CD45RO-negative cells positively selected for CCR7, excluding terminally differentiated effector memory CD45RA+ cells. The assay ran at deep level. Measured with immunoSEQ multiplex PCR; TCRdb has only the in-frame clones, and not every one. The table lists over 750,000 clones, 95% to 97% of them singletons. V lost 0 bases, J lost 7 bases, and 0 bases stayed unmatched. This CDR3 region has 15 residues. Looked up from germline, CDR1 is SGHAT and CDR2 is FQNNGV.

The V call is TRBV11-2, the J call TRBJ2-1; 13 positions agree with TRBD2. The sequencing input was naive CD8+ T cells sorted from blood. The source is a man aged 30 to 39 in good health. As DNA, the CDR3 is TGTGCCAGCAGCTTAGAACTAGCGGGAGGGAATGAGCAGTTCTTC. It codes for CASSLELAGGNEQFF.